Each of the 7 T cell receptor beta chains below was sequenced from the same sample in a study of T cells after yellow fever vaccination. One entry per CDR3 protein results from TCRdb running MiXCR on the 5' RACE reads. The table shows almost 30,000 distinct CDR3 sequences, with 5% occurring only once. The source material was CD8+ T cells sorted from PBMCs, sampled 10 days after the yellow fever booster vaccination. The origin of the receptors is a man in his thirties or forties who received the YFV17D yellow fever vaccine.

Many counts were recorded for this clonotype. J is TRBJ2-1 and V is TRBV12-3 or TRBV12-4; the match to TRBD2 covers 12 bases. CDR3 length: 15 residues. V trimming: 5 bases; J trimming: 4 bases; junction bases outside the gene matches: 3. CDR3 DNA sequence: TGTGCCAGCAGTCCTAGCGGGAGGGGTTACAATGAGCAGTTCTTC. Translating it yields CASSPSGRGYNEQFF.

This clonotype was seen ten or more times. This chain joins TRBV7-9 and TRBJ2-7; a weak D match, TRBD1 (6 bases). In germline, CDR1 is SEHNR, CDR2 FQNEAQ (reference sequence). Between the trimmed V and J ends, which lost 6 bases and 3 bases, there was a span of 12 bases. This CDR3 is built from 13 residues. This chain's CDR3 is CASSSGAYYEQYF. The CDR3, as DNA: TGTGCCAGCAGTTCAGGGGCCTACTACGAGCAGTACTTC.

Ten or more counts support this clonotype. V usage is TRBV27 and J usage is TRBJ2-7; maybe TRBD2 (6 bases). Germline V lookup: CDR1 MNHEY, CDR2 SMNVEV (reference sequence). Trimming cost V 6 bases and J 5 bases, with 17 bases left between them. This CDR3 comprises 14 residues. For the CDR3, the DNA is TGTGCCAGCAGACCCGACGGGACTCACGACGAGCAGTACTTC. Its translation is CASRPDGTHDEQYF.

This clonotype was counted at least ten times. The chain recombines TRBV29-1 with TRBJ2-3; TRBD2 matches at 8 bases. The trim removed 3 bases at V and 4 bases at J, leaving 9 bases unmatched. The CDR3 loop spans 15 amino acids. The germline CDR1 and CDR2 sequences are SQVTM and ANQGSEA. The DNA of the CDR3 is TGCAGCGTTGATTGTCGGGAGGGCCGAGCAGATACGCAGTATTTT. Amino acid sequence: CSVDCREGRADTQYF.

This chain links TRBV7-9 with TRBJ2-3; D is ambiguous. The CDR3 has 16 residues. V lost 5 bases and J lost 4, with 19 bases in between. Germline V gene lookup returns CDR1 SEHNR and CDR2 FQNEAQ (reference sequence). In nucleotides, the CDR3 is TGTGCCAGCAGCCTCGGTGGGTGGGCCCCGGCAGATACGCAGTATTTT. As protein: CASSLGGWAPADTQYF.

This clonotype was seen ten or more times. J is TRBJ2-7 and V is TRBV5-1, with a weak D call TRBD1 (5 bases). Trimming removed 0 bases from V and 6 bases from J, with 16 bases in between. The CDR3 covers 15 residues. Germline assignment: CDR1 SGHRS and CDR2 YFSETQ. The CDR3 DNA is TGCGCCAGCAGCTTGGGTCATACAGGTTATGGCGAGCAGTACTTC. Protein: CASSLGHTGYGEQYF.

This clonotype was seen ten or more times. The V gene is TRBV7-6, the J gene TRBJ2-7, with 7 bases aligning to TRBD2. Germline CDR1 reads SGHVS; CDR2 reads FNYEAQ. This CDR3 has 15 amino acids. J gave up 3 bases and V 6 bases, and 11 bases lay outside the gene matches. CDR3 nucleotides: TGTGCCAGCAGTCCATCTAGCGGAAGTATCTACGAGCAGTACTTC. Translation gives CASSPSSGSIYEQYF.